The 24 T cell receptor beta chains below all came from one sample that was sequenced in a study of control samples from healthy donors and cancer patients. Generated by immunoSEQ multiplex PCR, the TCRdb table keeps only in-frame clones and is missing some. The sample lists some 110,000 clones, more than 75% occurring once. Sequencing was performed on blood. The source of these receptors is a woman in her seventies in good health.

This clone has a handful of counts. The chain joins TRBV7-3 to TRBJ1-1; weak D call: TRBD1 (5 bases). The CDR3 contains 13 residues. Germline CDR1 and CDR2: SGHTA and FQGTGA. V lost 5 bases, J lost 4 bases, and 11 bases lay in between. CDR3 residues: CASSLSRGTEAFF. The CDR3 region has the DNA TGTGCCAGCAGCCTATCTAGGGGCACTGAAGCTTTCTTT.

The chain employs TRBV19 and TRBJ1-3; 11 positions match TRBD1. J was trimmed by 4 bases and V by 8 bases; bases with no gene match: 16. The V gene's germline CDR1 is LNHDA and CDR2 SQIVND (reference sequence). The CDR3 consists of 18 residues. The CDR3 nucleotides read TGTGCCAGTGCGGACAGGGGGCGATTGGCCGTGACCGGAAACACCATATATTTT. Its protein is CASADRGRLAVTGNTIYF.

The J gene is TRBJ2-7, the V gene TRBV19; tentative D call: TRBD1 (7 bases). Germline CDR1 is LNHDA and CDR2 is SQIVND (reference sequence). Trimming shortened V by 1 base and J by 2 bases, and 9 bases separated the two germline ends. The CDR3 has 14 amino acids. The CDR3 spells CASSIGRGAYEQYF. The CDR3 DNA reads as TGTGCCAGTAGTATAGGCAGGGGGGCCTACGAGCAGTACTTC.

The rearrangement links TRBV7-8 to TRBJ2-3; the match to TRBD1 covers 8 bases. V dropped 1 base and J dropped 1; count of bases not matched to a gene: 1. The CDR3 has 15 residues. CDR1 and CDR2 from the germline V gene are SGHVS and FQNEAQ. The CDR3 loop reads CASSLEGQGTDTQYF. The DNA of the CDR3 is TGTGCCAGCAGCTTAGAGGGACAGGGCACAGATACGCAGTATTTT.

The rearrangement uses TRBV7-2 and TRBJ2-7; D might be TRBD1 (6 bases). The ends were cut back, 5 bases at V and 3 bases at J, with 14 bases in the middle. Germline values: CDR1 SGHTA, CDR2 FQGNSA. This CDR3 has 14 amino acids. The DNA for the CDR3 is TGTGCCAGCAGCCTTACAGGGACGGGCTACGAGCAGTACTTC. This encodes CASSLTGTGYEQYF.

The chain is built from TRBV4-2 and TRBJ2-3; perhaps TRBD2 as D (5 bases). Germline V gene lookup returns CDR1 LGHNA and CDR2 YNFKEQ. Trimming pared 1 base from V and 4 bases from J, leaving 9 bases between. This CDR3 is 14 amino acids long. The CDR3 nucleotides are TGTGCCAGCAGCCAAGGGGAGCCCGCAGATACGCAGTATTTT. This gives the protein CASSQGEPADTQYF.

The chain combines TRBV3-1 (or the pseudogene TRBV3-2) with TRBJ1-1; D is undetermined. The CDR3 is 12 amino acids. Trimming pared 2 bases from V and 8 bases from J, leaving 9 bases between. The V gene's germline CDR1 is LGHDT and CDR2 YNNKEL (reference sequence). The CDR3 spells CASSQPSKEAFF. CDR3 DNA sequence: TGTGCCAGCAGCCAACCCTCAAAAGAAGCTTTCTTT.

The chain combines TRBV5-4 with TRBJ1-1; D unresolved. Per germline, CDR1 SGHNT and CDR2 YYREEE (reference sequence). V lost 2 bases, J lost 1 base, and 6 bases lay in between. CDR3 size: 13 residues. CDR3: CASSLESNTEAFF. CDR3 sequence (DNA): TGTGCCAGCAGCTTAGAATCGAACACTGAAGCTTTCTTT. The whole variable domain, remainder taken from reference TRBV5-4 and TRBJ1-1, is ETGVTQSPTHLIKTRGQQVTLRCSSQSGHNTVSWYQQALGQGPQFIFQYYREEENGRGNFPPRFSGLQFPNYSSELNVNALELDDSALYLCASSLESNTEAFFGQGTRLTVV.

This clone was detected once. The CDR3 here is CASSIGSSSYNEQFF. In DNA, the CDR3 is TGTGCCAGTAGTATTGGGTCTAGCTCCTACAATGAGCAGTTCTTC. This sequence joins TRBV19 and TRBJ2-1; D not certain. CDR1 and CDR2 from the germline V gene are LNHDA and SQIVND (reference sequence). V was shortened by 3 bases and J by 0 bases, with 9 bases between the two germline ends. The CDR3 is 15 residues long.

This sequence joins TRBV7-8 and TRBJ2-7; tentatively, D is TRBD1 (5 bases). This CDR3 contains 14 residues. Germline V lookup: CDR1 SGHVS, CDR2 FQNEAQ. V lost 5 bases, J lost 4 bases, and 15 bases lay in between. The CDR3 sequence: CASSLRQIQYEQYF. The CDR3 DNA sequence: TGTGCCAGCAGCCTTCGACAGATTCAGTACGAGCAGTACTTC.

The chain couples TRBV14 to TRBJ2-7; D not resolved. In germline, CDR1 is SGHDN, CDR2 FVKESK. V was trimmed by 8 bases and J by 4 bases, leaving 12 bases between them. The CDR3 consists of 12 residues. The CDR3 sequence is CASGSSRYEQYF. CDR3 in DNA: TGTGCCAGCGGCTCCTCCAGATACGAGCAGTACTTC.

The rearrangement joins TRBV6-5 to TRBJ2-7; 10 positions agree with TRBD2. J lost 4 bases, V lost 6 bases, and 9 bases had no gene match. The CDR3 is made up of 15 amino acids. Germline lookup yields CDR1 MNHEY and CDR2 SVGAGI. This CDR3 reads CASSPQRGGAYEQYF. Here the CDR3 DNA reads TGTGCCAGCAGCCCCCAGCGGGGGGGTGCTTACGAGCAGTACTTC.

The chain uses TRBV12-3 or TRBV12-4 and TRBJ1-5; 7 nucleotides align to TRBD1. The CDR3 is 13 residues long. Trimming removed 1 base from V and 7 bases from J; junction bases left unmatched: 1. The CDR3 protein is CASSLGQGQPQHF. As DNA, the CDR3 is TGTGCCAGCAGTTTAGGACAGGGCCAGCCCCAGCATTTT.

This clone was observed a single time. CDR3 nucleotide sequence: TGTGCCAGCAGTGTCAGGGGTATTTCCTACGAGCAGTACTTC. Residues: CASSVRGISYEQYF. The chain links TRBV6-4 to TRBJ2-7; TRBD1 is a possible D gene (6 bases). Trimming shortened V by 4 bases and J by 1 base, and 11 bases separated the two germline ends. Germline loops: CDR1 MRHNA, CDR2 SNTAGT. The CDR3 has 14 amino acids.

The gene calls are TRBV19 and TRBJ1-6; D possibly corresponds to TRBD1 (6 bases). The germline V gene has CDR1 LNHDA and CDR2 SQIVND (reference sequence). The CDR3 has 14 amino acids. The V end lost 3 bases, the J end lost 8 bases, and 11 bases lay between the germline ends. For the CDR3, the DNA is TGTGCCAGTAGTATGGTCAGGGGTGATTCACCCCTCCACTTT. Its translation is CASSMVRGDSPLHF. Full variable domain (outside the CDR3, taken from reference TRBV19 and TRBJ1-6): DGGITQSPKYLFRKEGQNVTLSCEQNLNHDAMYWYRQDPGQGLRLIYYSQIVNDFQKGDIAEGYSVSREKKESFPLTVTSAQKNPTAFYLCASSMVRGDSPLHFGNGTRLTVT.

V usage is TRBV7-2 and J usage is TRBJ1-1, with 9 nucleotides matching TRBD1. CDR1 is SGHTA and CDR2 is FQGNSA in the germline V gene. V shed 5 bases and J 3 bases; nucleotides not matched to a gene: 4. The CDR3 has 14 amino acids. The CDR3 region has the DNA TGTGCCAGCAGCCCAGGACAGGGGTACACTGAAGCTTTCTTT. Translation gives CASSPGQGYTEAFF. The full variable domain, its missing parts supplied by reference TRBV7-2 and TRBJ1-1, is GAGVSQSPSNKVTEKGKDVELRCDPISGHTALYWYRQSLGQGLEFLIYFQGNSAPDKSGLPSDRFSAERTGGSVSTLTIQRTQQEDSAVYLCASSPGQGYTEAFFGQGTRLTVV.

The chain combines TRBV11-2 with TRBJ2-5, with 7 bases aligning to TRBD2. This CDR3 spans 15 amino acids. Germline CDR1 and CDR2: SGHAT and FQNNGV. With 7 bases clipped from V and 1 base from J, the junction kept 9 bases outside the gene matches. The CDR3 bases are TGTGCCAGCAAATCCCAATCGGGGGGCCAAGAGACCCAGTACTTC. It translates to CASKSQSGGQETQYF.

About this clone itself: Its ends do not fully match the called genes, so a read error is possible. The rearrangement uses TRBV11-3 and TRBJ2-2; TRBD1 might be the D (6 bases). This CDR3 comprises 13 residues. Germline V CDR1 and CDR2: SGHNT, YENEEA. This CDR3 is CASTLTGTGELFF. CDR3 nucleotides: TGTGCCAGCACCTTAACAGGGACCGGGGAGCTGTTTTTT.

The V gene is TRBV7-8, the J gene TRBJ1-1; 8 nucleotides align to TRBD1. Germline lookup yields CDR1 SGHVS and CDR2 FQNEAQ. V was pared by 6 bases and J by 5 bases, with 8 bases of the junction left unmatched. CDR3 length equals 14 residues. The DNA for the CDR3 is TGTGCCAGCAGAAGGACAGGGCCGGGTACTGAAGCTTTCTTT. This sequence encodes CASRRTGPGTEAFF.

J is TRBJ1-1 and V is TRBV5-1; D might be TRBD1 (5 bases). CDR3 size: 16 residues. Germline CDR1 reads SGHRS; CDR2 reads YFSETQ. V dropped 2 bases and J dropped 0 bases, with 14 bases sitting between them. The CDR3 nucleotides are TGCGCCAGCAGCTTTGCCTTAGGACACCTGAACACTGAAGCTTTCTTT. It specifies CASSFALGHLNTEAFF.

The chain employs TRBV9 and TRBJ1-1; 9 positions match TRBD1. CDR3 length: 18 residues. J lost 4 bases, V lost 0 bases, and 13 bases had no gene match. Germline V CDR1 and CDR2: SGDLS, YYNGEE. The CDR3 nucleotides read TGTGCCAGCAGCGTAGGTTCCGGGACAGGGATTCGGAGCACTGAAGCTTTCTTT. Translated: CASSVGSGTGIRSTEAFF.

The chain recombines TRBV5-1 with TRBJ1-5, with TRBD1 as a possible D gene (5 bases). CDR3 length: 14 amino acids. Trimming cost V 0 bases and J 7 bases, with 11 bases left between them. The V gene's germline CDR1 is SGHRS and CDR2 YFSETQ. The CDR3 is CASSLGTGGQPQHF. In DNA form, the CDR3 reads TGCGCCAGCAGCTTGGGGACCGGGGGACAGCCCCAGCATTTT.

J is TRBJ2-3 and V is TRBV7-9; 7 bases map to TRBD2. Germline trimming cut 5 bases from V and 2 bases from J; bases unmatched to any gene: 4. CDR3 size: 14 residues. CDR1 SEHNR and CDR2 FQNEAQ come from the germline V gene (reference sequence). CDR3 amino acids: CASSPRGYTDTQYF. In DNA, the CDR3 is TGTGCCAGCAGCCCGCGGGGGTACACAGATACGCAGTATTTT.

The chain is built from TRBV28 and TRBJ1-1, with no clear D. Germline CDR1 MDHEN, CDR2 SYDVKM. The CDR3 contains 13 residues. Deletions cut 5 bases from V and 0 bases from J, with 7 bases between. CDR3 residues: CASSQLLNTEAFF. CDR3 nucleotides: TGTGCCAGCAGTCAACTTTTGAACACTGAAGCTTTCTTT.